One sample yielded the 22 T cell receptor beta chains listed below, sequenced in a study of T cells in localized non-small cell lung cancer. Assay used: immunoSEQ multiplex PCR; TCRdb lists only in-frame clones, some missing. The sample consists of 24,000 or so clones, roughly 88% of them appearing once. Specimen: peripheral blood mononuclear cells, collected before any cancer treatment. Every receptor here comes from a woman aged 40 to 75 with stage III lung adenocarcinoma.

The CDR3 sequence is CASSTGADRGRNEQYF. The CDR3 DNA sequence: TGTGCCAGTAGTACGGGGGCGGACAGGGGGAGGAACGAGCAGTACTTC. The chain links TRBV19 to TRBJ2-7, with 10 positions matching TRBD1. CDR3 length: 16 residues. Germline V gives CDR1 LNHDA, CDR2 SQIVND (reference sequence). The junction had 11 bases not matched to a gene; V was cut back by 4 bases and J by 5 bases.

The J gene is TRBJ1-2, the V gene TRBV19; tentatively, D is TRBD1 (6 bases). In germline, CDR1 is LNHDA, CDR2 SQIVND (reference sequence). Trimming left V 3 bases short and J 4 bases short, with 9 bases between. The CDR3 totals 13 residues. The CDR3 nucleotides are TGTGCCAGTAGTATGGGGACAATCTATGGCTACACCTTC. Its translation is CASSMGTIYGYTF. The variable domain in full, completed from reference TRBV19 and TRBJ1-2, reads DGGITQSPKYLFRKEGQNVTLSCEQNLNHDAMYWYRQDPGQGLRLIYYSQIVNDFQKGDIAEGYSVSREKKESFPLTVTSAQKNPTAFYLCASSMGTIYGYTFGSGTRLTVV.

The genes are TRBV11-2 and TRBJ2-2; D is unclear. This CDR3 contains 14 residues. The germline CDR1 and CDR2 sequences are SGHAT and FQNNGV. V dropped 1 base and J dropped 4 bases, with 7 bases sitting between them. The CDR3 coding sequence is TGTGCCAGCAGCTTAGGGCAGCTCACCGGGGAGCTGTTTTTT. Translation: CASSLGQLTGELFF.

The chain uses TRBV7-2 and TRBJ2-3; no reliable D call. The germline V gene encodes CDR1 SGHTA and CDR2 FQGNSA. This CDR3 region has 15 residues. Trimming cost V 5 bases and J 2 bases, with 14 bases left between them. CDR3 sequence (DNA): TGTGCCAGCAGCCGAACCCCTACGGTCACAGATACGCAGTATTTT. Amino acids: CASSRTPTVTDTQYF.

The chain uses TRBV5-1 and TRBJ2-3, with unresolved D. Looked up from germline, CDR1 is SGHRS and CDR2 is YFSETQ. This CDR3 is built from 14 residues. Trimming stripped 0 bases from V and 2 bases from J, with 7 bases between. CDR3 sequence: CASSLAVYTDTQYF. CDR3 DNA: TGCGCCAGCAGCTTGGCCGTCTACACAGATACGCAGTATTTT.

Only one count was recorded for this clone. The chain employs TRBV6-1 and TRBJ2-1, with a possible D match to TRBD2 (6 bases). The CDR3 contains 14 residues. The germline V and J ends were trimmed by 10 bases and 3 bases, with 16 bases remaining between them. The germline gives CDR1 MNHNS, CDR2 SASEGT. The CDR3 DNA reads as TGTGCCACCCGTGCGGAGGGCCGCTACAATGAGCAGTTCTTC. It is translated as CATRAEGRYNEQFF.

This rearrangement joins TRBV19 to TRBJ1-1; D perhaps matches TRBD1 (6 bases). Between the trimmed V and J ends, which lost 1 base and 1 base, there was a span of 10 bases. Germline CDR1 reads LNHDA; CDR2 reads SQIVND (reference sequence). The length of the CDR3 is 15 residues. CDR3 sequence: CASSIALTGNTEAFF. The CDR3 nucleotides are TGTGCCAGTAGTATAGCTCTGACAGGGAACACTGAAGCTTTCTTT.

This chain links TRBV19 with TRBJ2-1; D is uncertain. This CDR3 comprises 15 residues. The germline V gene has CDR1 LNHDA and CDR2 SQIVND (reference sequence). The V end lost 5 bases, the J end lost 1 base, and 12 bases lay between the germline ends. The CDR3 coding sequence is TGTGCCAGTAGTTCCACGCTACATTCCTACAATGAGCAGTTCTTC. It encodes CASSSTLHSYNEQFF.

The chain uses TRBV4-2 and TRBJ2-5; 9 bases map to TRBD2. Germline assignment: CDR1 LGHNA and CDR2 YNFKEQ. This CDR3 is 17 amino acids long. J was trimmed by 5 bases and V by 4 bases; bases with no gene match: 14. The CDR3 sequence is CASSLRFSGSGMETQYF. The CDR3 DNA is TGTGCCAGCAGCCTGAGATTTAGCGGGAGTGGGATGGAGACCCAGTACTTC.

The J gene is TRBJ2-7, the V gene TRBV19, with 9 bases identical to TRBD2. CDR3 length: 14 amino acids. The V segment lost 3 bases and the J segment 0 bases; nucleotides outside the gene matches: 0. Germline assignment: CDR1 LNHDA and CDR2 SQIVND (reference sequence). The CDR3 protein is CASSISGSSYEQYF. The CDR3 DNA reads TGTGCCAGTAGTATTAGCGGGAGCTCCTACGAGCAGTACTTC.

The chain recombines TRBV9 with TRBJ2-7; 13 bases match TRBD2. Germline-derived CDR1 and CDR2 are SGDLS and YYNGEE. J lost 7 bases, V lost 3 bases, and 10 bases had no gene match. There are 16 residues in the CDR3. This chain's CDR3 is CASSGPGLAGVEEQYF. In DNA, the CDR3 is TGTGCCAGCAGCGGCCCAGGACTAGCGGGAGTAGAGGAGCAGTACTTC.

This chain connects TRBV7-9 to TRBJ2-6; 7 bases are shared with TRBD1. Per the germline V gene, CDR1 is SEHNR and CDR2 is FQNEAQ (reference sequence). CDR3 length: 18 amino acids. The junction had 6 bases not matched to a gene; V was cut back by 1 base and J by 0 bases. This CDR3 reads CASSLGQDRSSGANVLTF. The DNA of the CDR3 is TGTGCCAGCAGCTTAGGTCAGGACAGGAGCTCTGGGGCCAACGTCCTGACTTTC.

The chain couples TRBV7-8 to TRBJ2-7; tentative D call: TRBD2 (5 bases). There are 13 residues in the CDR3. Germline CDR1 SGHVS, CDR2 FQNEAQ. V gave up 5 bases and J gave up 1 base, with 9 bases separating them. Here the CDR3 DNA reads TGTGCCAGCAGCCCGAGAGGGTCCTACGAGCAGTACTTC. Amino acid sequence: CASSPRGSYEQYF.

CDR3 residues: CAISPLTGHSTDTQYF. The CDR3 DNA reads as TGTGCCATCAGTCCACTTACAGGGCATAGCACAGATACGCAGTATTTT. The rearrangement joins TRBV10-3 to TRBJ2-3, with D perhaps matching TRBD1 (6 bases). The CDR3 runs to 16 residues. V was cut by 5 bases and J by 0 bases, with 15 bases left in between. In germline, CDR1 is ENHRY, CDR2 SYGVKD.

The CDR3 DNA reads TGTGCCAGCCGGGGCTCAGGGGACTACGAGCAGTACTTC. Protein product: CASRGSGDYEQYF. The rearrangement uses TRBV14 and TRBJ2-7; a weak D match, TRBD1 (6 bases). The CDR3 loop spans 13 amino acids. V shed 8 bases and J shed 3 bases, with 14 bases lying between them. Looked up from germline, CDR1 is SGHDN and CDR2 is FVKESK.

This clone has just a few counts. The gene calls are TRBV15 and TRBJ2-3, with a tentative D call TRBD2 (5 bases). The CDR3 length is 17 residues. Trimming pared 1 base from V and 2 bases from J, leaving 16 bases between. Germline V gene sequence: CDR1 LNHNV, CDR2 YYDKDF (reference sequence). The CDR3 spells CATSRVAWAPLTDTQYF. CDR3 bases: TGTGCCACCAGCAGAGTAGCGTGGGCCCCACTCACAGATACGCAGTATTTT.

The V and J genes are TRBV7-3 and TRBJ2-2; D unclear. V was cut by 1 base and J by 5 bases, with 11 bases left in between. The CDR3 has 15 amino acids. Germline V gene data show CDR1 as SGHTA and CDR2 as FQGTGA. In DNA form, the CDR3 reads TGTGCCAGCAGCTTAAGTTCGACACTTACCGGGGAGCTGTTTTTT. It translates to CASSLSSTLTGELFF.

V usage is TRBV6-1 and J usage is TRBJ2-1; a weak D match, TRBD2 (6 bases). The CDR3 contains 16 residues. V was pared by 3 bases and J by 3 bases, with 15 bases between. Germline CDR1 is MNHNS and CDR2 is SASEGT. CDR3 DNA sequence: TGTGCCAGCAGTGACCGGCTTAGGGGACTCTACAATGAGCAGTTCTTC. It translates to CASSDRLRGLYNEQFF.

J is TRBJ2-7 and V is TRBV6-1; maybe TRBD1 (8 bases). The CDR3 has 16 amino acids. Germline V gives CDR1 MNHNS, CDR2 SASEGT. V was shortened by 0 bases and J by 8 bases, with 20 bases between the two germline ends. The CDR3 DNA follows: TGTGCCAGCAGTGAAGCTACCAGGGGGCGGGGGATGAAGCAGTACTTC. Translation gives CASSEATRGRGMKQYF.

The V and J genes are TRBV9 and TRBJ2-3, with a weak D call TRBD1 (7 bases). The CDR3 is 15 amino acids. Germline CDR1 SGDLS, CDR2 YYNGEE. Trimming left V 2 bases short and J 2 bases short, with 12 bases between. CDR3 in DNA: TGTGCCAGCAGCGTGCAGGGGGGAAACACAGATACGCAGTATTTT. Translating it yields CASSVQGGNTDTQYF.

The chain recombines TRBV7-2 with TRBJ1-2; D uncertain. Germline CDR1 SGHTA, CDR2 FQGNSA. The CDR3 runs to 12 residues. V lost 1 base to trimming and J lost 4 bases, with 4 bases between them. The CDR3 DNA sequence: TGTGCCAGCAGCTTAGACTTCTATGGCTACACCTTC. Translated, it gives CASSLDFYGYTF. Based on the CDR3 plus reference TRBV7-2 and TRBJ1-2, the full variable domain is GAGVSQSPSNKVTEKGKDVELRCDPISGHTALYWYRQSLGQGLEFLIYFQGNSAPDKSGLPSDRFSAERTGGSVSTLTIQRTQQEDSAVYLCASSLDFYGYTFGSGTRLTVV.

The V gene is TRBV6-6, the J gene TRBJ1-6; D is unclear. Germline values: CDR1 MNHNY, CDR2 SVGAGI (reference sequence). The CDR3 contains 16 residues. The ends were cut back, 5 bases at V and 0 bases at J, with 11 bases in the middle. The CDR3 bases are TGTGCCAGCAGTACCACGTTGAGCTCCTATAATTCACCCCTCCACTTT. This codes for CASSTTLSSYNSPLHF.